This T cell receptor beta chain was identified in a study of a mutant IDH1 vaccine in newly diagnosed glioma. Study overall: A roughly 60% male, approximately 40% female split and a mean age of roughly 37 years characterized treated patients. Radiotherapy, temozolomide, or both had been given previously, and both were given to most. Study-level findings and limits: The vaccine induced immune responses, and these occurred in approximately 94% of patients.

TCRdb keeps only in-frame clones here, not all; method: immunoSEQ multiplex PCR. The sample includes around 15,000 clones, around 95% seen only once; the top ten take approximately 3.5%. Stated time point: baseline, week 1 (first vaccination visit). Treatment reported: pre-vaccination baseline after standard-of-care therapy. With regard to this clone: The antigen is not known.

This clonotype was obtained from a young woman with glioma. Some clones in this sample may be carry-over from other donors' samples. Sequenced here: peripheral blood mononuclear cells (PBMCs), sampled from a glioma patient treated with radiotherapy, temozolomide or both.

CDR3 DNA: TGTGCCATCAGTGTCCCGACGCCGGGACAGGGGACTACCTACAATGAGCAGTTCTTC. It is translated as CAISVPTPGQGTTYNEQFF. This sequence joins TRBV10-3 and TRBJ2-1, with 10 bases lining up with TRBD1. V shed 4 bases, J shed 2 bases, and the junction held 14 bases outside the gene matches. CDR3 length equals 19 residues. Germline loops: CDR1 ENHRY, CDR2 SYGVKD.